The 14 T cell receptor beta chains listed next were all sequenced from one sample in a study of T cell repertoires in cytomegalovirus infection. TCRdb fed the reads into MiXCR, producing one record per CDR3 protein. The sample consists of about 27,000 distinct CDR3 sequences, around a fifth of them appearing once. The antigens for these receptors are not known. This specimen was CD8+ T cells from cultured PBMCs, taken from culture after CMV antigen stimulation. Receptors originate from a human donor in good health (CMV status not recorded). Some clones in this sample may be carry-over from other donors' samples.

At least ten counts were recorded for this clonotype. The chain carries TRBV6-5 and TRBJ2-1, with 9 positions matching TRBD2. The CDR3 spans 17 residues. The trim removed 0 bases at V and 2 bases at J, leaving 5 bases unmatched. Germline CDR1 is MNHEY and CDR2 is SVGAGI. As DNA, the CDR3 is TGTGCCAGCAGTTACTCGAAGGCTAGCGGGGCCTACAATGAGCAGTTCTTC. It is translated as CASSYSKASGAYNEQFF.

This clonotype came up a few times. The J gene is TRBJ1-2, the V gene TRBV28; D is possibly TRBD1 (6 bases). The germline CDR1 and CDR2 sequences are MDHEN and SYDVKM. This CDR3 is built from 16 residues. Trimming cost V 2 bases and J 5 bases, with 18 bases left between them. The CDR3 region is CASSLDTRGSRYGYTF. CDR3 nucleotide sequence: TGTGCCAGCAGTTTAGACACGAGGGGGTCTCGATATGGCTACACCTTC.

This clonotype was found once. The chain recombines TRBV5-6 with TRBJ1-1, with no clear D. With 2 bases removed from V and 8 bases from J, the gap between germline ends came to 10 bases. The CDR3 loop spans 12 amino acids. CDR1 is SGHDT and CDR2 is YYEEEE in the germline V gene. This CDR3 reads CASSFSSREAFF. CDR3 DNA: TGTGCCAGCAGCTTCTCCTCTAGGGAAGCTTTCTTT.

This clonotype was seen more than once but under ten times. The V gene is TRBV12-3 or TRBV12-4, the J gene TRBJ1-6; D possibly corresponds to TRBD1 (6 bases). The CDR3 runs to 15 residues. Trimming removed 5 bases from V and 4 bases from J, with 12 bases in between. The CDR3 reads CASSAGQPYNSPLHF. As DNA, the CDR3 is TGTGCCAGCAGTGCCGGACAGCCTTATAATTCACCCCTCCACTTT.

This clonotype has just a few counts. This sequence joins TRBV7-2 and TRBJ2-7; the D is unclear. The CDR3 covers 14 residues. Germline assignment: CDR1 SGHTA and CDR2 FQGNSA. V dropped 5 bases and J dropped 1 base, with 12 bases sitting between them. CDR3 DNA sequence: TGTGCCAGCAGCCCAGACTTCGTTTCCTACGAGCAGTACTTC. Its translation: CASSPDFVSYEQYF.

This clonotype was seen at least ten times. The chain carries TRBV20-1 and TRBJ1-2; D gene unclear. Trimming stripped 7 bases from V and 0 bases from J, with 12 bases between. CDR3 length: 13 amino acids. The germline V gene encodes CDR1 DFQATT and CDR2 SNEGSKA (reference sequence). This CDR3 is CSVYDPANYGYTF. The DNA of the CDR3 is TGCAGTGTATACGACCCAGCTAACTATGGCTACACCTTC.

CDR3 sequence reads: CASSLGRLGYGYTF. CDR3 DNA: TGTGCCAGCAGTTTGGGCAGGTTGGGCTATGGCTACACCTTC. The gene calls are TRBV12-3 or TRBV12-4 and TRBJ1-2; D uncertain. The CDR3 runs 14 residues. V lost 3 bases to trimming and J lost 4 bases, with 12 bases between them.

The CDR3 region has the DNA TGTGCCAGCAGCAACTGGGACCCTACCTACGAGCAGTACTTC. As protein: CASSNWDPTYEQYF. The chain links TRBV7-2 to TRBJ2-7; perhaps D is TRBD1 or TRBD2 (5 bases each). Germline assignment: CDR1 SGHTA and CDR2 FQGNSA. The CDR3 spans 14 residues. V dropped 5 bases and J dropped 2 bases, with 13 bases sitting between them.

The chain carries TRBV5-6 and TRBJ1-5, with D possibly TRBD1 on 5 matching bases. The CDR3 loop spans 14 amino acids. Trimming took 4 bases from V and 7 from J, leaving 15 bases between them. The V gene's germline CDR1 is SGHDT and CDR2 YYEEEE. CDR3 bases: TGTGCCAGCAGCCGGGGACTCATGGGGCAGCCCCAGCATTTT. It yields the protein CASSRGLMGQPQHF.

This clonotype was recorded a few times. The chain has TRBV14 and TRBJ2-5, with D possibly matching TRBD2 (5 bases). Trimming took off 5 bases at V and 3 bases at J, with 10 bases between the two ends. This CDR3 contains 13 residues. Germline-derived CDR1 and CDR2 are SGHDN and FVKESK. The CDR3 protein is CASSKTGKETQYF. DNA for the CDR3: TGTGCCAGCAGCAAAACCGGGAAAGAGACCCAGTACTTC.

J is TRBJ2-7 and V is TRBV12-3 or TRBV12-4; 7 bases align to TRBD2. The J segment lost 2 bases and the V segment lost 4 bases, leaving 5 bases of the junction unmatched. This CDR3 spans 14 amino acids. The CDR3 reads CASSSSGNPYEQYF. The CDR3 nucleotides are TGTGCCAGCAGTTCAAGCGGGAACCCCTACGAGCAGTACTTC.

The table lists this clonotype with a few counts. As DNA, the CDR3 is TGTGCCAGCAGCTTAAGGCTAGCGGGAACCTCCTACAATGAGCAGTTCTTC. It translates to CASSLRLAGTSYNEQFF. V usage is TRBV7-6 and J usage is TRBJ2-1, with 9 bases matching TRBD2. Germline CDR1 is SGHVS and CDR2 is FNYEAQ. V was pared by 2 bases and J by 0 bases, with 5 bases of the junction left unmatched. The CDR3 contains 17 residues.

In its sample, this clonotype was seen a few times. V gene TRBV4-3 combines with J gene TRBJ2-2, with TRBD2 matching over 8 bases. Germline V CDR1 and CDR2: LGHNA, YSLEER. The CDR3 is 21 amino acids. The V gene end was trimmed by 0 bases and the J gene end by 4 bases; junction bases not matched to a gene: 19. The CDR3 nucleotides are TGCGCCAGCAGCCAAGAGCTAGGGCCCGAGCGGGAGCTCGGGGGCACCGGGGAGCTGTTTTTT. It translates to CASSQELGPERELGGTGELFF.

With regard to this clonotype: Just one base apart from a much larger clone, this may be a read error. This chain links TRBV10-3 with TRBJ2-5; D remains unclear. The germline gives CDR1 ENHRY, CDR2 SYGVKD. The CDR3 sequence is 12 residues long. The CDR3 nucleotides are TGTGCCATCAGTGACAGCCAAGAGACCCAGTCCTTC. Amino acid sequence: CAISDSQETQSF.